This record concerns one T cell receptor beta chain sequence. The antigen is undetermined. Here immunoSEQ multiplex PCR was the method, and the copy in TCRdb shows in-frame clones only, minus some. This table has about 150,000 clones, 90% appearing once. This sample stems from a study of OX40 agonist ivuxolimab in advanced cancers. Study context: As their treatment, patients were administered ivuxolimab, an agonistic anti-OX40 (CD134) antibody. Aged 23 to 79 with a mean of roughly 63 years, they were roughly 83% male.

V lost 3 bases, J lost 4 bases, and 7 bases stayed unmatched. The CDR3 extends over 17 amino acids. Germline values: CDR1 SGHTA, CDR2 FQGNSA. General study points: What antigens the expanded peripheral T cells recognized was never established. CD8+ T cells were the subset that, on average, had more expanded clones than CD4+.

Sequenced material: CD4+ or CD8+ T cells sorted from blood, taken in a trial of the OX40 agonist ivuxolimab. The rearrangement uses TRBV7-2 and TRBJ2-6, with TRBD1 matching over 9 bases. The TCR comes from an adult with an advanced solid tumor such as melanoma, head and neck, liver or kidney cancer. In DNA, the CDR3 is TGTGCCAGCAGCTTTAACCACAGGGGGCCAGGGGCCAACGTCCTGACTTTC. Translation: CASSFNHRGPGANVLTF.